Listed below are T cell receptor beta chains from one sample, sequenced in a study of blood T cell repertoires in COVID-19. Repertoires were generated with immunoSEQ multiplex PCR, while TCRdb's copy carries only in-frame clones and drops some. The sample lists about 190,000 clones, about 88% occurring once. The sample taken for sequencing was peripheral blood. Source of these receptors: a woman aged 40 to 49 who had recovered from COVID-19. Each CDR3 is given with its conserved first and last residue. The order of the fields is V gene, CDR3 protein.

v_gene: TRBV30; CDR3aa: CAWSVRNRLGGGELFF
v_gene: TRBV5-4; CDR3aa: CASSLVAGRSLNEQFF
v_gene: TRBV30; CDR3aa: CAWSSGTVNEKLFF
v_gene: TRBV5-1; CDR3aa: CASRPGGGSYEQYF
v_gene: TRBV18; CDR3aa: CASTGVADNEQFF
v_gene: TRBV19; CDR3aa: CASSLGLAGVSGANVLTF
v_gene: TRBV13; CDR3aa: CASSLGANQPQHF
v_gene: TRBV6-5; CDR3aa: CASAKVRDRDYGYTF
v_gene: TRBV15; CDR3aa: CATSREGGQGDAKAKNIQYF
v_gene: TRBV5-8; CDR3aa: CASRLPGTGDEKLFF
v_gene: TRBV19; CDR3aa: CASSISGGQGGTEAFF
v_gene: TRBV18; CDR3aa: CASSPPGAGGENEQYF
v_gene: TRBV28; CDR3aa: CASSTTGATNYGYTF
v_gene: TRBV6-6; CDR3aa: CASRAAGTSGYNEQFF
v_gene: TRBV12-5; CDR3aa: CASGLWQETQYF
v_gene: TRBV4-1; CDR3aa: CASSQGRLFGYNEQFF
v_gene: TRBV25-1; CDR3aa: CASSESSDIYEQYF
v_gene: TRBV5-1; CDR3aa: CASSPKTYMNTEAFF
v_gene: TRBV28; CDR3aa: CASRAPDSIVPYEQYF
v_gene: TRBV28; CDR3aa: CASSLKRELVETQYF
v_gene: TRBV12-3/TRBV12-4; CDR3aa: CASSYSGSPLHF
v_gene: TRBV28; CDR3aa: CASSRGTGINYGYTF
v_gene: TRBV6-5; CDR3aa: CASSYREQGWTGELFF
v_gene: TRBV27; CDR3aa: CASSPQNTGELFF
v_gene: TRBV7-6; CDR3aa: CASSSGDRWTGELFF
v_gene: TRBV7-8; CDR3aa: CASSLVGGGGDSPLHF
v_gene: TRBV24-1; CDR3aa: CATSVPPAGAEGGYTF
v_gene: TRBV2; CDR3aa: CASSESGLAGLF
v_gene: TRBV4-2; CDR3aa: CASSRNPGLAGETYNEQFF
v_gene: TRBV28; CDR3aa: CASSLFITRRPGGEQYF
v_gene: TRBV7-2; CDR3aa: CASSLGGPTQYF
v_gene: TRBV28; CDR3aa: CASSLGQGGEQYF
v_gene: TRBV27; CDR3aa: CASSLKRGRATDTQYF
v_gene: TRBV19; CDR3aa: CASSIDGTSYNEQFF
v_gene: TRBV5-4; CDR3aa: CASSLAGLAYEQYF
v_gene: TRBV24-1; CDR3aa: CATSDRADRANQPQHF
v_gene: TRBV29-1; CDR3aa: CSVERLGGKSNEQFF
v_gene: TRBV27; CDR3aa: CASSFLVQGAIAFF
v_gene: TRBV11-2; CDR3aa: CASSPGGGWETQYF
v_gene: TRBV24-1; CDR3aa: CATSSSGRAHEQFF
v_gene: TRBV6-2/TRBV6-3; CDR3aa: CASSPNGQGEPFF
v_gene: TRBV3-1/TRBV3-2; CDR3aa: CASSEDRSANYGYTF
v_gene: TRBV7-2; CDR3aa: CASSLGSSGVYEQYF
v_gene: TRBV7-2; CDR3aa: CASSFKGAHQETQYF
v_gene: TRBV2; CDR3aa: CASRIRENTGELFF
v_gene: TRBV12-3/TRBV12-4; CDR3aa: CASSFRGTDTQYF
v_gene: TRBV28; CDR3aa: CASNPSGSSTDTQYF
v_gene: TRBV29-1; CDR3aa: CSAETGGLGELFF
v_gene: TRBV28; CDR3aa: CASSLGTSATDTQYF
v_gene: TRBV12-3/TRBV12-4; CDR3aa: CASSLVEDQPQHF
v_gene: TRBV18; CDR3aa: CASSYGQDEKLFF
v_gene: TRBV6-5; CDR3aa: CASRSDRYEQYF
v_gene: TRBV15; CDR3aa: CATSEGTNQPQHF
v_gene: TRBV28; CDR3aa: CASSLYGRGGNTIYF
v_gene: TRBV4-1; CDR3aa: CASSQDGRGSNEKLFF
v_gene: TRBV5-5; CDR3aa: CASSFNSQSYEQYF
v_gene: TRBV6-2/TRBV6-3; CDR3aa: CASSYVPGLAGEDEQYF
v_gene: TRBV19; CDR3aa: CASSIQGLSNQPQHF
v_gene: TRBV28; CDR3aa: CASSYRGNEQYF
v_gene: TRBV5-3; CDR3aa: CARSQYLTGQRNTDTQYF